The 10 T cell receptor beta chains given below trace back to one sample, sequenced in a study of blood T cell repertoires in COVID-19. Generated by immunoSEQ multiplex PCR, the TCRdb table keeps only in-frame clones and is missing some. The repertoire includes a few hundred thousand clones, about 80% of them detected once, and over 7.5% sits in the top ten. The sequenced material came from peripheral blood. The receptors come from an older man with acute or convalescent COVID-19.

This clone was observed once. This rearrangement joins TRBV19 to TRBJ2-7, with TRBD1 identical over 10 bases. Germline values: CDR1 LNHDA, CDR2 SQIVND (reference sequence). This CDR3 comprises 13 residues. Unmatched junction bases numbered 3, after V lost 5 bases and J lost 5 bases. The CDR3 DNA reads TGTGCCAGTAGTGACAGGGGGCGGGACGAGCAGTACTTC. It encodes CASSDRGRDEQYF.

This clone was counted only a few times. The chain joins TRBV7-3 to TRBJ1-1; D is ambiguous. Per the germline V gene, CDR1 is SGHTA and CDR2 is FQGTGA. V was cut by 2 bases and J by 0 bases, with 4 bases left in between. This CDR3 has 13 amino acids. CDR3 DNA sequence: TGTGCCAGCAGCTTATATGTGAACACTGAAGCTTTCTTT. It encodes CASSLYVNTEAFF.

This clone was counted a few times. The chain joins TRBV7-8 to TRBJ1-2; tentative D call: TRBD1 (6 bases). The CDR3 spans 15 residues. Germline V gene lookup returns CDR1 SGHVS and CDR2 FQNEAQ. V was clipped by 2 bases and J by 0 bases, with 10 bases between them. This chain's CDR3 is CASSLPRQANYGYTF. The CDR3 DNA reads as TGTGCCAGCAGCTTACCTCGACAGGCTAACTATGGCTACACCTTC. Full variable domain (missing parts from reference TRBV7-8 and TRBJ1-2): GAGVSQSPRYKVAKRGQDVALRCDPISGHVSLFWYQQALGQGPEFLTYFQNEAQLDKSGLPSDRFFAERPEGSVSTLKIQRTQQEDSAVYLCASSLPRQANYGYTFGSGTRLTVV.

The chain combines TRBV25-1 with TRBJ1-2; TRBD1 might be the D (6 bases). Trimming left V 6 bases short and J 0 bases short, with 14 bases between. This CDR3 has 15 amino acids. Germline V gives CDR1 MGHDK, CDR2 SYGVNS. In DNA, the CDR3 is TGTGCCAGCAGAGAAACAGGGACCACTAACTATGGCTACACCTTC. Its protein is CASRETGTTNYGYTF.

The CDR3 coding sequence is TGTGCCAGCTCACCACCTACCACAGCTCAACATACGCAGTATTTT. Its translation is CASSPPTTAQHTQYF. This sequence joins TRBV18 and TRBJ2-3; D gene ambiguous. The germline CDR1 and CDR2 sequences are KGHSH and LQKENI. The CDR3 consists of 15 residues. V lost 0 bases and J lost 7, with 14 bases in between.

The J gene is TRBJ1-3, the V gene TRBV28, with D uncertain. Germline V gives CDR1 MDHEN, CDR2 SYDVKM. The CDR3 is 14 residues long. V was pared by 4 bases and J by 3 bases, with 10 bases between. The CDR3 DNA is TGTGCCAGCAGTTCCCAAGATAGTGGAAACACCATATATTTT. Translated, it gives CASSSQDSGNTIYF.

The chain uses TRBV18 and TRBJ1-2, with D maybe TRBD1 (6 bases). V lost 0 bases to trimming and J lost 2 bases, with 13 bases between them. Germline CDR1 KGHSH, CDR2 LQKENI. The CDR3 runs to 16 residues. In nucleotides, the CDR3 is TGTGCCAGCTCACCACCCTCAAGGGGGATAAACTATGGCTACACCTTC. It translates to CASSPPSRGINYGYTF.

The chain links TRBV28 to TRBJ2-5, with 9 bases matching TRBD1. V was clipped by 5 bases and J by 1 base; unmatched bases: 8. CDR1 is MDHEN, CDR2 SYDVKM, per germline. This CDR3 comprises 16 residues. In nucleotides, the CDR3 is TGTGCCAGCAGTACGTACAGGGGGCACGGCCAAGAGACCCAGTACTTC. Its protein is CASSTYRGHGQETQYF.

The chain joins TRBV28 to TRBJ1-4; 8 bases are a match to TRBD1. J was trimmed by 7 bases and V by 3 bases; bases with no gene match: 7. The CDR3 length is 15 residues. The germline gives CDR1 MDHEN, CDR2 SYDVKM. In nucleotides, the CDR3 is TGTGCCAGCAGTTTCTCCGGGACAGGAGGTGAAAAACTGTTTTTT. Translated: CASSFSGTGGEKLFF.

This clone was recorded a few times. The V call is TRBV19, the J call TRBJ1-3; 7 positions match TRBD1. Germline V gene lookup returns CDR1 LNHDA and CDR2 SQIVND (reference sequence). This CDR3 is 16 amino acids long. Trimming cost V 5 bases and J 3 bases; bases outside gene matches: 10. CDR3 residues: CASSGFSTGFGNTIYF. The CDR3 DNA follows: TGTGCCAGTAGTGGATTCTCGACAGGGTTTGGAAACACCATATATTTT.